This entry is about one T cell receptor beta chain. This receptor's antigen is unknown. No base quality values were provided; no much bigger clone lies one nucleotide off. The data were obtained in a study of blood T cell repertoires in COVID-19 (dated by TCRdb to 2020 to 2021). Regarding the study in general: Samples from collaborators originated in the United States, Italy and Spain and spanned both the acute and convalescent phases of COVID-19. The repertoires were made available in a free public database intended to serve as a resource for research on the immune response to SARS-CoV-2. The samples were drawn from two sources: the first 160 participants of the ongoing ImmuneRACE study, and 1,000 to 1,500 subjects contributed by 6 global collaborators. Sample metadata almost always included a de-identified subject ID, COVID-19 status, age in years and sex. Deeply sampled blood TCRbeta repertoires from subjects exposed to, actively infected with, or recovered from COVID-19 were included in the dataset. The material from the prospective study consisted of cDNA or gDNA derived from T cells, B-cell-depleted T cells, or PBMCs. Where HLA class I and class II types were available, the types were taken from metadata supplied by the sample provider, not from assay-based typing.

TCRbeta CDR3 regions were amplified from genomic DNA using the immunoSEQ Assay, a bias-controlled multiplex PCR. Per the source publication's procedure: The number of nucleated cells in each sample was estimated by amplification of reference gene primers within the assay. To quantify the absolute abundance of each unique TCRbeta CDR3 rearrangement, sequence reads were collapsed and filtered. For each sample, productive Simpson clonality was calculated as the square root of Simpson's diversity index across productive rearrangements. TCRdb carries this immuneACCESS record with in-frame sequences only. Its versions omit some clonotypes, under half of them owing to an unresolved V gene in the studies checked, with the rest unexplained. That table supplies the V and J calls and clone size; D and trimming were determined from the DNA. In all, the sample holds under 250,000 clones, and more than 70% of those were seen once. Clones ranked in the top ten supply around 6% of the sample.

Its CDR3 holds 13 amino acids, cysteine through phenylalanine. Of the read, only the CDR3 DNA is kept; its 39 bases are in frame from base 1. The germline V gene specifies MGHDK as CDR1 and SYGVNS as CDR2. V loses 6 bases, J loses 5 bases, and the germline ends lie 14 bases apart. In Seattle, one collaborating source enrolled patients while the infection was active and tracked those patients longitudinally over the course of disease. Whole blood was collected in K2EDTA tubes by collaborating institutions according to the institutions' own protocols. For TCRbeta analysis, collaborator samples were shipped as frozen whole blood, as isolated PBMCs, or as DNA extracted from either sample type. Findings and caveats that apply to the study as a whole: How much clinical and demographic metadata was included differed by source and by participant, and the metadata was provided uncurated.

This chain is built from TRBV25-1 and TRBJ2-7; matching of 5 bases hints at TRBD2 as the D gene. The sequence was obtained from a woman older than 75 with COVID-19, enrolled during active disease. Specimen: peripheral blood. The CDR3: CASRDGLAHEQYF. The nucleotides are TGTGCCAGCAGGGATGGGCTAGCTCACGAGCAGTACTTC.